This TCR beta chain was captured in a study of pediatric ulcerative colitis. CDR3 length: 15 residues. Germline CDR1 LGHNA, CDR2 YSLEER. Trimming removed 8 bases at V and 4 bases at J, with 18 bases between. General study findings and limits: Ulcerative colitis patients shared more blood-rectal clones than controls. All ulcerative colitis patients, but no controls, carried a couple of rectal clonotypes. Clonal expansions reduced rectal repertoire diversity in acute severe colitis.

Rectal tissue came from one to two pinch biopsies taken at colonoscopy. A remark on this clone: No antigen is known for it.

Profiling relied on immunoSEQ multiplex PCR, and the TCRdb table lists in-frame clones only, not all of them. This table has 36,000 or so clones, roughly 72% appearing once. The receptor was derived from a boy younger than 18 with moderate ulcerative colitis. V gene TRBV4-3 combines with J gene TRBJ2-1; D remains ambiguous. Sequences were obtained from gut tissue. This CDR3 reads CASAKSRFDYNEQFF. CDR3 DNA sequence: TGCGCCAGCGCCAAATCGCGGTTCGATTACAATGAGCAGTTCTTC.